A single sample gave rise to the 9 T cell receptor beta chains below, sequenced in a study of cytomegalovirus exposure and HLA in healthy donors. The PCR was carried out with 60 Vbeta primers and 13 Jbeta primers. Produced via immunoSEQ multiplex PCR; TCRdb's table is partial and in-frame only. In the table there are 180,000 or so clones, 79% of which are singletons. Specimen: PBMCs. The source of these receptors is a woman in her 50s in good health and CMV-seronegative.

This chain joins TRBV28 and TRBJ2-7; possible D gene TRBD1, 5 bases. The germline gives CDR1 MDHEN, CDR2 SYDVKM. The CDR3 runs to 14 residues. The V end was cut by 8 bases, the J end by 5 bases, with 19 bases between. CDR3 bases: TGTGCCAGCCGAACGGGCAGGGCGTCCCACGAGCAGTACTTC. As protein: CASRTGRASHEQYF.

This chain joins TRBV5-4 and TRBJ1-6, with a possible D match to TRBD1 (5 bases). The germline V gene has CDR1 SGHNT and CDR2 YYREEE (reference sequence). V lost 4 bases and J 7 bases, leaving 6 bases between the germline ends. The CDR3 totals 12 residues. CDR3 in amino acids: CASSRQNSPLHF. CDR3 in DNA: TGTGCCAGCAGCCGACAGAATTCACCCCTCCACTTT.

The rearrangement uses TRBV5-8 and TRBJ2-3; 7 nucleotides line up with TRBD1. The CDR3 extends over 15 amino acids. Trimming cost V 2 bases and J 6 bases; bases outside gene matches: 9. Looked up from germline, CDR1 is SGHTS and CDR2 is YDEGEE. CDR3 in amino acids: CASSFSTGVADTQYF. CDR3 in DNA: TGTGCCAGCAGCTTCTCCACAGGGGTGGCGGATACGCAGTATTTT.

The chain combines TRBV6-6 with TRBJ1-2; 9 bases map to TRBD1. The CDR3 contains 13 residues. Germline V CDR1 and CDR2: MNHNY, SVGAGI (reference sequence). V was clipped by 6 bases and J by 7 bases; unmatched bases: 6. The DNA of the CDR3 is TGTGCCAGCAGCGGACAGGGGATGACTGGCTACACCTTC. Residues: CASSGQGMTGYTF.

This clone was recorded a few times. The V and J genes are TRBV7-2 and TRBJ2-2, with TRBD2 matching 8 bases. V lost 4 bases, J lost 1 base, and 2 bases stayed unmatched. CDR1 and CDR2 from the germline V gene are SGHTA and FQGNSA. This CDR3 comprises 15 residues. The CDR3 sequence is CASSSGLGNTGELFF. CDR3 DNA sequence: TGTGCCAGCAGCTCGGGACTAGGGAACACCGGGGAGCTGTTTTTT.

This clone was found once. Other DNA variants within this sample encode the same CDR3. The CDR3 spells CASSQARGSGNTIYF. The DNA of the CDR3 is TGTGCCAGCAGCCAAGCGCGGGGCTCTGGAAACACCATATATTTT. The chain links TRBV14 to TRBJ1-3; D remains unclear. V was cut by 1 base and J by 0 bases, with 7 bases left in between. Germline V gene lookup returns CDR1 SGHDN and CDR2 FVKESK. The CDR3 loop spans 15 amino acids.

The chain recombines TRBV9 with TRBJ2-1; 13 nucleotides line up with TRBD2. The CDR3 sequence is 15 residues long. CDR1 is SGDLS, CDR2 YYNGEE, per germline. The V and J ends lost 0 bases and 12 bases, in that order; junction bases with no gene match: 6. The CDR3 reads CASSVAGGLAGLQFF. Written as DNA, the CDR3 is TGTGCCAGCAGCGTAGCTGGGGGACTAGCGGGATTGCAGTTCTTC.

The chain recombines TRBV27 with TRBJ2-1; 7 nucleotides line up with TRBD1. CDR1 is MNHEY, CDR2 SMNVEV, per germline (reference sequence). The CDR3 covers 14 residues. The trim removed 2 bases at V and 9 bases at J, leaving 7 bases unmatched. The CDR3 DNA is TGTGCCAGCAGTTTACCTACAGGGGTCGGTGAGCAGTTCTTC. The encoded protein is CASSLPTGVGEQFF.

The J gene is TRBJ1-6, the V gene TRBV4-1, with a possible D match to TRBD1 (6 bases). CDR1 is MGHRA and CDR2 is YSYEKL in the germline V gene. V lost 4 bases and J 5 bases, leaving 9 bases between the germline ends. The CDR3 has 14 residues. CDR3 amino acids: CASSPRGDNSPLHF. The CDR3 bases are TGCGCCAGCAGCCCCAGGGGTGATAATTCACCCCTCCACTTT.